This TCR beta chain comes out of a study of T-cell memory formation after mild COVID-19. The study's findings and limits: Clones that contracted from day 15 to 85 had balanced CD4/CD8; later expanders were CD4+ biased.

This clonotype was seen only a few times. Its target is unknown. Germline V gives CDR1 SGHKS, CDR2 YYEKEE (reference sequence). The CDR3 covers 11 residues. V was trimmed by 2 bases and J by 6 bases, leaving 6 bases between them. TCRdb reprocessed the 5' RACE reads via MiXCR and lists one record per CDR3 protein. The sample shows 290,000 or so distinct CDR3 sequences, 19% of them seen only once. The sample taken for sequencing was PBMCs or a T cell subset sorted from them (not recorded which). The chain is built from TRBV5-5 and TRBJ2-7; no firm D call. The receptor was isolated from a man aged 18-30 years who had mild COVID-19 (a few samples of this study predate the infection). Cell type and time point are not known. Written as DNA, the CDR3 is TGTGCCAGCAGCTTTATCGGCGAGCAGTACTTC. Residues: CASSFIGEQYF.